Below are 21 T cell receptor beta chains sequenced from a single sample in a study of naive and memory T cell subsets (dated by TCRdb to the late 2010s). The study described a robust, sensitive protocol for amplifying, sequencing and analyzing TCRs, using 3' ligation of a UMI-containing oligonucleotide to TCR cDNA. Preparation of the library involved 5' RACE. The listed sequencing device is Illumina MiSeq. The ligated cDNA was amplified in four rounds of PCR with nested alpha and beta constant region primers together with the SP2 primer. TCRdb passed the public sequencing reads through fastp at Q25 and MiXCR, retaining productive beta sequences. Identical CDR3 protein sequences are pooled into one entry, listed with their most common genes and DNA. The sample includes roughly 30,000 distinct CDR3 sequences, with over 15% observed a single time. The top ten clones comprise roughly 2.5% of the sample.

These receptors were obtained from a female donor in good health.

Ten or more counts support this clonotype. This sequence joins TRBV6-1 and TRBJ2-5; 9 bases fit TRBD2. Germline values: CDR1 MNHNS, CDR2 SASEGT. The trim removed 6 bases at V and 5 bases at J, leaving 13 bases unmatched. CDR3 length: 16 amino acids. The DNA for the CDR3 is TGTGCCAGCAGCCGGCTAAGTCGCGGGGGGGTTGAGACCCAGTACTTC. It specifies CASSRLSRGGVETQYF.

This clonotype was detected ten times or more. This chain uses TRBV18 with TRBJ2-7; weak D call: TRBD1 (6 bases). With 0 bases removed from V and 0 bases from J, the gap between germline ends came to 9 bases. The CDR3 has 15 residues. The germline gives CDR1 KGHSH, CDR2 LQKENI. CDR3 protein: CASSPPGASSYEQYF. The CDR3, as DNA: TGTGCCAGCTCACCACCGGGGGCTAGCTCCTACGAGCAGTACTTC.

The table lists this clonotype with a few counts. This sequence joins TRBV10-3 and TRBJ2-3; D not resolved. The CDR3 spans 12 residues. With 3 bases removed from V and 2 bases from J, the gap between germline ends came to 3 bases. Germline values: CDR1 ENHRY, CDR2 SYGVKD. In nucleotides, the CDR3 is TGTGCCATCAGTGACACCACAGATACGCAGTATTTT. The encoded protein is CAISDTTDTQYF.

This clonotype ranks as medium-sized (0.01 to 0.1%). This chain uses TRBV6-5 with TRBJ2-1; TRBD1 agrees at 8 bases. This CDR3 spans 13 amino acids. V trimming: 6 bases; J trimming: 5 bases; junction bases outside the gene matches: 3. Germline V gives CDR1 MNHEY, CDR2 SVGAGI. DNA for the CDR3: TGTGCCAGCAGGAACAGGGGGGACAATGAGCAGTTCTTC. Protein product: CASRNRGDNEQFF.

The DNA of the CDR3 is TGTGCCAGCAGCCCCGGGGTTGACACCGGGGAGCTGTTTTTT. Protein product: CASSPGVDTGELFF. The J gene is TRBJ2-2, the V gene TRBV5-5; maybe TRBD2 (5 bases). The ends were cut back, 4 bases at V and 3 bases at J, with 10 bases in the middle. Per germline, CDR1 SGHKS and CDR2 YYEKEE (reference sequence). The CDR3 length is 14 residues.

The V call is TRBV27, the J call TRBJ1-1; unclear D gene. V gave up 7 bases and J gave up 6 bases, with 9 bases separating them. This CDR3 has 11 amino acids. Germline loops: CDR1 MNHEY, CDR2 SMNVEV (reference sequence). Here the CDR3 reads CASISGPEAFF. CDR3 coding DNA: TGTGCCAGCATCTCGGGCCCTGAAGCTTTCTTT.

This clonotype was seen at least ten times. This CDR3 is CSVPGGSTEAFF. The CDR3 DNA reads as TGCAGCGTCCCTGGGGGCAGCACTGAAGCTTTCTTT. The V call is TRBV29-1, the J call TRBJ1-1, with a tentative D call TRBD1 (6 bases). Trimming pared 6 bases from V and 4 bases from J, leaving 12 bases between. The CDR3 covers 12 residues. The V gene's germline CDR1 is SQVTM and CDR2 ANQGSEA.

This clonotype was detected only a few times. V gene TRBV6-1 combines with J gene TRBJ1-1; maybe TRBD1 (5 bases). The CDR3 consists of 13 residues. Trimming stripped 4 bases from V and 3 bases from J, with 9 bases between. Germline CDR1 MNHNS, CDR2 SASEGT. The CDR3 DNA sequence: TGTGCCAGCAGTGCACAGGAGGACACTGAAGCTTTCTTT. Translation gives CASSAQEDTEAFF.

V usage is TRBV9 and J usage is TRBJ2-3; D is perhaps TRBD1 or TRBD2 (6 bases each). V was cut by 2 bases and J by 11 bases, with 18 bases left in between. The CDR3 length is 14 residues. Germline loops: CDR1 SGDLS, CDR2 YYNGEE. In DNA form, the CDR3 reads TGTGCCAGCAGCGTCGGGGGCCCCGACGGGGGGCAGTATTTT. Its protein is CASSVGGPDGGQYF.

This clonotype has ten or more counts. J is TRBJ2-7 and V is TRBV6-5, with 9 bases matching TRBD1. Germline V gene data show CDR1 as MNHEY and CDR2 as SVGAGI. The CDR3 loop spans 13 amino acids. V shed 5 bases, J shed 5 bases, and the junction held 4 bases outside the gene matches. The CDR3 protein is CASSLGQGDEQYF. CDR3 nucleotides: TGTGCCAGCAGTCTGGGACAGGGCGACGAGCAGTACTTC.

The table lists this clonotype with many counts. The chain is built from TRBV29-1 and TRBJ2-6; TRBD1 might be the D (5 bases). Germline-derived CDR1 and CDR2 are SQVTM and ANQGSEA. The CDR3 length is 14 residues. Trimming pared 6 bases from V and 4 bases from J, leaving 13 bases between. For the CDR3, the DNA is TGCAGCGTCTCCACAGGCGCGGGGGCCAACGTCCTGACTTTC. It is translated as CSVSTGAGANVLTF. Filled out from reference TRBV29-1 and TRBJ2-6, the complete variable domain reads SAVISQKPSRDICQRGTSLTIQCQVDSQVTMMFWYRQQPGQSLTLIATANQGSEATYESGFVIDKFPISRPNLTFSTLTVSNMSPEDSSIYLCSVSTGAGANVLTFGAGSRLTVL.

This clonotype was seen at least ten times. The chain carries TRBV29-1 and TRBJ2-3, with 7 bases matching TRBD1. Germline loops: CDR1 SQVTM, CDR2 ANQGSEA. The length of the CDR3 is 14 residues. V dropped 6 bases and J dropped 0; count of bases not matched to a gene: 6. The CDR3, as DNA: TGCAGCGTACAGGGGCTAACTAGCACAGATACGCAGTATTTT. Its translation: CSVQGLTSTDTQYF.

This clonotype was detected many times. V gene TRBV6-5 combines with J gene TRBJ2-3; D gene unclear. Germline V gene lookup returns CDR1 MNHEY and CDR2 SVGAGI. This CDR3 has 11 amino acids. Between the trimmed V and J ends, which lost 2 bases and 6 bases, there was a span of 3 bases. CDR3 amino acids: CASSYVDTQYF. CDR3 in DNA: TGTGCCAGCAGTTACGTCGATACGCAGTATTTT.

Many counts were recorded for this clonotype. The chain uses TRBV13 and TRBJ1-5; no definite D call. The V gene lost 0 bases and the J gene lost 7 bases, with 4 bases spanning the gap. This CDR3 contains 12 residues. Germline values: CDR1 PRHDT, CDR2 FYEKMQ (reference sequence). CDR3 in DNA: TGTGCCAGCAGCTTAGGTTCCCAGCCCCAGCATTTT. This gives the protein CASSLGSQPQHF.

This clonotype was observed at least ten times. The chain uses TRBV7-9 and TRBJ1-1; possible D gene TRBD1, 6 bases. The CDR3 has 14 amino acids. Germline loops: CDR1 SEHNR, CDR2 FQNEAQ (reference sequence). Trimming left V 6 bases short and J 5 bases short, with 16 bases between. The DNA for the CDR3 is TGTGCCAGCAGAAACACAGGGTCGTGGACTGAAGCTTTCTTT. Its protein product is CASRNTGSWTEAFF.

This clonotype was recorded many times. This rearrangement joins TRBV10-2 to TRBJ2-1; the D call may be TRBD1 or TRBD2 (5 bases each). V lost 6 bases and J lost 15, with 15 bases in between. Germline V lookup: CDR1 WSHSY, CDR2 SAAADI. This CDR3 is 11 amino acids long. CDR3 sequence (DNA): TGCGCCAGCAGCCCTACGGGGACCGTGTTCTTC. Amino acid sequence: CASSPTGTVFF.

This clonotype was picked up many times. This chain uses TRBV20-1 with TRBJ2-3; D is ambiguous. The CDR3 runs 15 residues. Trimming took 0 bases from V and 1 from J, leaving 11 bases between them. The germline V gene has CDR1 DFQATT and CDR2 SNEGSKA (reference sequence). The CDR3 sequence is CSARDPGRRTDTQYF. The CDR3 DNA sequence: TGCAGTGCTAGAGATCCCGGCCGGCGCACAGATACGCAGTATTTT.

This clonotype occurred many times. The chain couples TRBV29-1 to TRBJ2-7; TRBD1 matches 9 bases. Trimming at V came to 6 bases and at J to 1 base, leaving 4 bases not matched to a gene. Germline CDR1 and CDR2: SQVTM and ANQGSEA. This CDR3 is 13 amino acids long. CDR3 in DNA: TGCAGCGTCCGGGACAGGGCTTCCTACGAGCAGTACTTC. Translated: CSVRDRASYEQYF.

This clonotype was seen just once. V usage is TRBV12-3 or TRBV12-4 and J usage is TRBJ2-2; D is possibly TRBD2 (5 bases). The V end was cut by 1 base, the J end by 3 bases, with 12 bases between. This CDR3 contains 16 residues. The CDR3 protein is CASSLGAGEYTGELFF. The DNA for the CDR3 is TGTGCCAGCAGTTTAGGGGCCGGGGAATACACCGGGGAGCTGTTTTTT.

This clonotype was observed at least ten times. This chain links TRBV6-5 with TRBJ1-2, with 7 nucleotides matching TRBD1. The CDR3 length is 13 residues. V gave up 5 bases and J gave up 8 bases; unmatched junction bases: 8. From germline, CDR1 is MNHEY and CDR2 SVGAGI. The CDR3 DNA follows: TGTGCCAGCAGTCCCATGGGGACAGCGGGCTACACCTTC. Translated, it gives CASSPMGTAGYTF.

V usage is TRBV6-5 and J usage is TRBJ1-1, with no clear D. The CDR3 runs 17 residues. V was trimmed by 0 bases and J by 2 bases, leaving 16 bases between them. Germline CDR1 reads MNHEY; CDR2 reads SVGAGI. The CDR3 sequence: CASSYSTRSAGNTEAFF. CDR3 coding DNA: TGTGCCAGCAGTTACTCGACGAGGTCGGCGGGAAACACTGAAGCTTTCTTT.